This T cell receptor (beta chain) was observed in a study of vaccination and CD4 T cells after COVID-19 (dated by TCRdb to between 2020 and 2023). Background for the entire study: Convalescent patients had a positive SARS-CoV-2 result on nasal swab PCR, and of these patients, several had mild disease and one had severe disease. The spike-specific CD4+ TCR repertoire was compared before and after mRNA vaccination in around ten COVID-19 convalescent patients and 4 infection-naive healthy vaccine recipients. Each participant got two doses of either the Pfizer-BioNTech BNT162b2 vaccine (n=8) or the Moderna mRNA-1273 vaccine (n=2). For stimulating the cultures, overlapping spike peptide pools were used, derived from SARS-CoV-2 as well as from the common cold coronaviruses HCoV-NL63, HCoV-OC43 and HCoV-229E. As controls, cultures received a CEFX viral epitope pool (the positive control), an HIV-1 Nef peptide pool (the negative control), or no peptide at all. Post-COVID blood samples from convalescent patients were collected a median of roughly 100 days after diagnosis, with a range of roughly 30 to 161 days. The convalescent cohort included six males and four females, with two Hispanic individuals, seven Caucasians, two Asians and one multiracial person. The time from the second vaccine dose to post-vaccine blood sampling had a median of roughly 79 days and ranged from roughly 13 to 241 days. The full study reports these points: An increase in the median number of SARS-CoV-2-reactive clonotypes from 20 to 25 after infection to 38 after vaccination was observed, but the change was not found to be significant. Of the vaccine-specific clones found in convalescent patients, nearly all (304 of 307) were mono-reactive for SARS-CoV-2 spike instead of being cross-reactive with common cold coronaviruses. The number of convalescent patients in the study was relatively small, and the study did not examine early timepoints following natural infection. Among convalescent patients, a median around 86% of the SARS-CoV-2-reactive clones seen after vaccination appeared only after vaccination, which suggests priming specific to the vaccine.

The library was built by means of PCR. DNA from cultured CD4+ T cells underwent TCR sequencing with the Oncomine TCR Beta short-read assay at the Johns Hopkins FTIC core. The QIAamp micro DNA kit was used to extract genomic DNA from the cultured CD4+ T cells. Oncomine TCR Beta libraries from cultured CD4+ T cells were pooled using unique dual indexes and sequenced on an Illumina iSeq 100. As for the original processing: Non-productive sequences were filtered out, and CDR3s that did not start with C, did not end with F or W, or were shorter than 7 amino acids were discarded. Antigen-specific clonotypes were identified using the MANAFEST web application through comparison of peptide-stimulated wells with reference and other culture wells. To be called positive, a clone needed an FDR below 0.05, an odds ratio above 5, and a productive frequency above 0.1% in at least two of three replicate wells. Clonotypes that were significantly expanded in both SARS-CoV-2 spike wells and at least one common cold coronavirus spike condition were defined as cross-reactive. Similarity between CDR3 sequences was evaluated in R version 3.6.1 using Levenshtein distances (stringdist) and unrooted phylogenetic trees (ape). The public reads were reanalyzed by TCRdb: fastp trimming at Q25, MiXCR alignment, in-frame beta chains only. Duplicate CDR3 protein sequences are folded into a single record with the most common DNA and genes. These V and J calls originate from TCRdb's pipeline instead of the authors' own analysis. This sample gives approximately 15,000 distinct CDR3 sequences in total; roughly 25% of them show up just once. Together, the top ten hold roughly 20% of the sample.

The treatment or condition label, as the study defines it: roughly ten-day PBMC culture with coronavirus spike peptide pools or control peptides (ViraFEST assay). The ViraFEST assay, used in the study, expanded antigen-specific T cells with peptide pools and then identified the expanded clonotypes through TCR sequencing. Positive SARS-CoV-2 PCR tests in the convalescent patients dated from March to December 2020, before Alpha, Beta and Delta variants emerged in the United States. PBMCs were cultured at around 2.2 million per well in IMDM supplemented with 5% human AB serum and about 10 IU/ml IL-2, with approximately 11 ug/ml peptide pools added. On days 3 and 7, half of the culture medium was replaced with fresh IL-2-containing medium. After 10 days of culture, CD4+ T cells were isolated by negative selection with the EasySep CD4+ T cell isolation kit. Ficoll-Paque Plus gradient centrifugation was used to isolate PBMCs from whole blood, and the isolated PBMCs were then either used fresh or cryopreserved at -140C. In general, triplicate wells were set up for every culture condition.

The germline V gene supplies CDR1 SGHRS and CDR2 YFSETQ. Ends trimmed: V by 0 bases, J by 6 bases; bases unmatched to a gene: 4. From cysteine to phenylalanine, the CDR3 is 14 amino acids long. The kept DNA is CDR3 alone, 42 bases in frame from the first base. Concerning this clonotype itself: Its antigen is not yet known. Base qualities were left out, and no much larger clone turns up one base away.

The receptor chain draws on TRBV5-1 and TRBJ1-1; 8 of the junction bases match TRBD1. The TCR originated in a human donor with COVID-19. The sample consisted of cultured CD4+ T cells from blood. The DNA is as follows: TGCGCCAGCAGCTTGGAGGACAGGGCGGCTGAAGCTTTCTTT. Translation gives CASSLEDRAAEAFF. With the rest looked up from the reference TRBV5-1 and TRBJ1-1 genes rather than sequenced, the full variable domain is KAGVTQTPRYLIKTRGQQVTLSCSPISGHRSVSWYQQTPGQGLQFLFEYFSETQRNKGNFPGRFSGRQFSNSRSEMNVSTLELGDSALYLCASSLEDRAAEAFFGQGTRLTVV.